The present T cell receptor (beta chain) was sequenced within a study of blood T cell repertoires in COVID-19. Sequenced by immunoSEQ multiplex PCR; TCRdb stores in-frame clones only, minus some. Of 93,000 or so clones listed, 70% to 90% are singletons. This CDR3 comprises 12 residues. The germline V gene has CDR1 SGDLS and CDR2 YYNGEE. Trimming took off 4 bases at V and 9 bases at J, with 10 bases between the two ends. The sequenced sample was peripheral blood. The chain uses TRBV9 and TRBJ2-2; possibly TRBD1 for D (5 bases). The source of this sequence is a man aged 45-60 years in a cohort sampled during active COVID-19. CDR3 DNA sequence: TGTGCCAGCAGCAGACAGTTTTGGGAGCTGTTTTTT. This encodes CASSRQFWELFF.